This record looks at one T cell receptor beta chain sequence and its context. The data belong to a study of T cell changes during pregnancy in multiple sclerosis. Sequenced by immunoSEQ multiplex PCR; TCRdb stores in-frame clones only, minus some. The table has approximately 40,000 clones, about nine tenths seen once. CDR1 and CDR2 (germline): SGHRS, YFSETQ. The CDR3 has 17 residues. V lost 1 base and J lost 6; bases outside the gene matches: 14. The chain employs TRBV5-1 and TRBJ2-7; 9 bases are shared with TRBD1. The sequencing used CD8+ T cells from peripheral blood mononuclear cells, collected in the third trimester of pregnancy. The clonotype comes from a female donor with multiple sclerosis, enrolled in a pregnancy study. The CDR3 DNA is TGCGCCAGCAGCTTGTATTCGGGTGGGGGACAGGGAGGCGAGCAGTACTTC. The encoded protein is CASSLYSGGGQGGEQYF.